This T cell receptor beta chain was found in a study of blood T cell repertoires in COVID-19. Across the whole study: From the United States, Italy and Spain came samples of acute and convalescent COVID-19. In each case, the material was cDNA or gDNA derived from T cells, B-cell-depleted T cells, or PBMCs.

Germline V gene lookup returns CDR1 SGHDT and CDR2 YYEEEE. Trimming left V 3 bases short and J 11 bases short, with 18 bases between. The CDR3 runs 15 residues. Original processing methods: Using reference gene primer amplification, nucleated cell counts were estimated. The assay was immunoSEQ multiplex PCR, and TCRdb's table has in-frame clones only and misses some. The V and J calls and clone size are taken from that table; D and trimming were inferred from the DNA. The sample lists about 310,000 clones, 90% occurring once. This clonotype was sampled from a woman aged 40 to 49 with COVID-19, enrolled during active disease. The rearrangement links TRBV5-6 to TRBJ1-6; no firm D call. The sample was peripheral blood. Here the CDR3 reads CASSSAARRPAPLHF. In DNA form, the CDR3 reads TGTGCCAGCAGCTCTGCGGCCCGTCGCCCGGCACCCCTCCACTTT.